Listed below are T cell receptor beta chains from one sample, sequenced in a study of PD-1 blockade in classical Hodgkin lymphoma. Some clones are missing from TCRdb's copy, which holds only in-frame ones; the method was immunoSEQ multiplex PCR. The top ten clones hold around 13% of a sample with 50,000 to 75,000 clones, 88% of them seen once. Source: peripheral blood mononuclear cells (PBMCs), taken at baseline. The receptors were sampled from a human donor with classical Hodgkin lymphoma. Each CDR3 is given with its conserved first and last residue. Fields, in order: D gene, J gene, V gene, clone size, CDR3 protein, CDR3 DNA. The D gene is left open where the match is weak. Clone size is given for some rows only: seen once, a few or many times, or a class if the clone is expanded.

D gene: NA; J gene: TRBJ1-2; V gene: TRBV15; clone size: few; CDR3 protein: CATTARLANYGYTF; CDR3 DNA: TGTGCCACCACAGCACGGCTAGCTAACTATGGCTACACCTTC
D gene: NA; J gene: TRBJ1-3; V gene: TRBV19; clone size: NA; CDR3 protein: CASSRGLLSSGNTIYF; CDR3 DNA: TGTGCCAGTAGTAGGGGTCTACTGAGCTCTGGAAACACCATATATTTT
D gene: NA; J gene: TRBJ2-3; V gene: TRBV12-5; clone size: NA; CDR3 protein: CASGLGSTDTQYF; CDR3 DNA: TGTGCTAGTGGTTTGGGTAGCACAGATACGCAGTATTTT
D gene: NA; J gene: TRBJ1-2; V gene: TRBV11-2; clone size: NA; CDR3 protein: CASSFDGNYGYTF; CDR3 DNA: TGTGCCAGCAGCTTCGACGGGAACTATGGCTACACCTTC
D gene: TRBD2; J gene: TRBJ2-5; V gene: TRBV5-1; clone size: NA; CDR3 protein: CASSSRTSGVETQYF; CDR3 DNA: TGCGCCAGCAGCTCCCGGACTAGCGGGGTAGAGACCCAGTACTTC
D gene: TRBD1; J gene: TRBJ2-4; V gene: TRBV29-1; clone size: NA; CDR3 protein: CSVTGSSGTGVNIQYF; CDR3 DNA: TGCAGCGTTACGGGTTCGAGTGGGACAGGGGTAAACATTCAGTACTTC
D gene: NA; J gene: TRBJ2-5; V gene: TRBV5-1; clone size: NA; CDR3 protein: CASSLTGNQETQYF; CDR3 DNA: TGCGCCAGCAGCTTGACAGGGAACCAAGAGACCCAGTACTTC
D gene: TRBD2; J gene: TRBJ2-3; V gene: TRBV13; clone size: once; CDR3 protein: CASSLRGVGTDTQYF; CDR3 DNA: TGTGCCAGCAGCTTACGGGGGGTGGGCACAGATACGCAGTATTTT
D gene: NA; J gene: TRBJ1-2; V gene: TRBV30; clone size: NA; CDR3 protein: CAWSPGDGTYGYTF; CDR3 DNA: TGTGCCTGGAGTCCTGGAGACGGGACCTATGGCTACACCTTC
D gene: NA; J gene: TRBJ2-1; V gene: TRBV7-6; clone size: NA; CDR3 protein: CASSLGENVYNEQFF; CDR3 DNA: TGTGCCAGCAGCTTAGGTGAAAATGTCTACAATGAGCAGTTCTTC
D gene: NA; J gene: TRBJ2-6; V gene: TRBV5-1; clone size: NA; CDR3 protein: CASSLDANAYSGANVLTF; CDR3 DNA: TGCGCCAGCAGCTTGGATGCGAACGCGTACTCTGGGGCCAACGTCCTGACTTTC
D gene: TRBD2; J gene: TRBJ2-1; V gene: TRBV10-3; clone size: NA; CDR3 protein: CAISEGTSGGYEQFF; CDR3 DNA: TGTGCCATCAGTGAGGGGACTAGCGGGGGGTATGAGCAGTTCTTC
D gene: TRBD1; J gene: TRBJ2-4; V gene: TRBV7-9; clone size: once; CDR3 protein: CASSLVQGGRSIQYF; CDR3 DNA: TGTGCCAGCAGCTTAGTACAGGGGGGCCGGAGCATTCAGTACTTC
D gene: NA; J gene: TRBJ1-5; V gene: TRBV29-1; clone size: NA; CDR3 protein: CSVVFGFGSNQPQHF; CDR3 DNA: TGCAGCGTTGTATTTGGCTTCGGCAGCAATCAGCCCCAGCATTTT
D gene: NA; J gene: TRBJ1-2; V gene: TRBV13; clone size: NA; CDR3 protein: CASSVRGVSGSLRYGYTF; CDR3 DNA: TGTGCCAGCAGCGTCAGGGGTGTCAGCGGTAGCCTTCGTTATGGCTACACCTTC